This T cell receptor beta chain was found in a study of T-cell reconstitution after alpha-beta-depleted transplantation in children listed by TCRdb under 2016. About the investigation overall: Using TCR repertoire profiling, the study followed T-cell immune reconstitution in a quantitative way in children after TCRalphabeta/CD19-depleted allogeneic hematopoietic cell transplantation. Broad study findings and their caveats: Hyperexpanded clone frequencies declined over subsequent months; after one year, T-cell counts and TCRbeta diversity were mostly attributed to newly produced T cells. The high TCRbeta diversity at day 60 in some patients was ascribed to recipient T cells and intrathymic progenitors that had survived conditioning. Apparently early alphabetaT-cell count recovery about two months after transplant reportedly relied on only several hundred rapidly expanded clones derived from non-depleted graft cells.

Measured from the cysteine to the phenylalanine, the CDR3 is 19 residues long. The read is trimmed to its CDR3 DNA, 57 bases read in frame from base 1. CDR1 and CDR2, per the germline V gene, are LGHNA and YSLEER. Libraries came from PCR. The data were produced on an Illumina HiSeq 2500. TCR libraries were prepared with molecular barcoding, using unique molecular identifiers to normalize TCRbeta repertoire quantification. The public reads were quality trimmed at Q25 with fastp and then assembled into clones with MiXCR by TCRdb, keeping productive beta chains. Every distinct CDR3 protein forms one entry, paired with its most common genes and DNA. This sample is represented by 250,000 to 300,000 distinct CDR3 sequences; around 7.3% of them were singletons. About 8.2% of the sample comes from the top ten. The treatment or condition label, as the study defines it: allogeneic hematopoietic cell transplantation with graft depleted of TCRalphabeta T cells and CD19 B cells. The transplant recipients were children given TCRalphabeta/CD19-depleted allogeneic hematopoietic cell grafts.

A remark on this clonotype: It has no known antigen specificity. One junction end does not reproduce the germline sequence, and a read error may be involved.

The rearrangement combines TRBV4-3 with TRBJ2-6, and TRBD1 may be the D gene, going by 5 matching bases. The sequenced sample was peripheral blood, obtained 360 days after TCRalphabeta/CD19-depleted stem cell transplant. This TCR derives from a female patient aged 2-9 years who had a stem cell transplant for Fanconi anemia, so the T cells may come from the graft donor. CDR3 reads: CASSQERARVNSGAKVLTF. DNA sequence: TGCGCCAGCAGCCAAGAAAGGGCCAGGGTTAACTCTGGGGCCAAAGTCCTGACTTTC.